This T cell receptor beta chain was identified during a study of T cells in Graves' hyperthyroidism and ophthalmopathy. V was pared by 4 bases and J by 6 bases, with 8 bases of the junction left unmatched. CDR3 length: 14 residues. Germline V gene data show CDR1 as SGDLS and CDR2 as YYNGEE. The CDR3 regions of TCR beta were amplified from RNA transcripts. HTBI primers drove first-round RT-PCR of the TCR CDR3. MiXCR, applied by TCRdb to the multiplex PCR reads, yields one record per CDR3 protein. The sample holds over 250,000 distinct CDR3 sequences, around 22% seen once. Specimen: blood. The clonotype was recovered from a man between 25 and 39 years old with Graves' ophthalmopathy. J is TRBJ1-1 and V is TRBV9; 8 positions match TRBD1. The CDR3 DNA reads as TGTGCCAGCAGCACCTCACAGGGGGGGTCTGAAGCTTTCTTT. Protein: CASSTSQGGSEAFF.